This entry lists 12 T cell receptor beta chains sequenced from one sample in a study of shared clonotypes between healthy human individuals. This table comes from immunoSEQ multiplex PCR, and its TCRdb copy is limited to in-frame clones, with some not included. The data hold over 700,000 clones, with over 55% observed a single time. The sample comprised memory CD4+ T cells sorted from blood. Noted subset: CD45RA-negative fraction. Source of these receptors: a woman in her thirties in good health.

The V and J genes are TRBV15 and TRBJ1-4, with D perhaps matching TRBD1 (6 bases). Trimming took 7 bases from V and 3 from J, leaving 24 bases between them. Per germline, CDR1 LNHNV and CDR2 YYDKDF (reference sequence). The CDR3 is made up of 18 amino acids. CDR3 region: CATTKEGGVIEPNEKLFF. Written as DNA, the CDR3 is TGTGCCACCACCAAAGAGGGGGGGGTGATAGAACCTAATGAAAAACTGTTTTTT.

The V call is TRBV7-2, the J call TRBJ1-5, with 11 bases aligning to TRBD1. Germline V gene data show CDR1 as SGHTA and CDR2 as FQGNSA. The trim removed 5 bases at V and 7 bases at J, leaving 7 bases unmatched. The CDR3 length is 15 residues. This CDR3 reads CASSLGTGGNQPQHF. For the CDR3, the DNA is TGTGCCAGCAGCCTCGGGACAGGGGGGAACCAGCCCCAGCATTTT. Looking up the rest from reference TRBV7-2 and TRBJ1-5 gives the full variable domain: GAGVSQSPSNKVTEKGKDVELRCDPISGHTALYWYRQSLGQGLEFLIYFQGNSAPDKSGLPSDRFSAERTGGSVSTLTIQRTQQEDSAVYLCASSLGTGGNQPQHFGDGTRLSIL.

The rearrangement uses TRBV6-6 and TRBJ1-4; 7 bases fit TRBD1. The CDR3 is 15 residues long. The germline gives CDR1 MNHNY, CDR2 SVGAGI (reference sequence). V dropped 0 bases and J dropped 8; count of bases not matched to a gene: 6. The CDR3 here is CASSYSAGGREKLFF. CDR3 nucleotides: TGTGCCAGCAGTTACTCTGCAGGGGGAAGGGAAAAACTGTTTTTT.

This sequence joins TRBV11-2 and TRBJ2-4; 14 nucleotides line up with TRBD2. The CDR3 covers 17 residues. Germline V lookup: CDR1 SGHAT, CDR2 FQNNGV. The ends lost 5 bases at V and 1 base at J; junction bases unmatched: 4. Here the CDR3 reads CASSKGTSGSAKNIQYF. The CDR3 DNA follows: TGTGCCAGCAGCAAAGGGACTAGCGGGAGTGCCAAAAACATTCAGTACTTC.

This clone was picked up one time. The gene calls are TRBV2 and TRBJ1-4, with D hard to call. V lost 6 bases, J lost 3 bases, and 8 bases lay in between. The CDR3 totals 13 residues. Per the germline V gene, CDR1 is SNHLY and CDR2 is FYNNEI. For the CDR3, the DNA is TGTGCCAGCAGCGGAGTCGCTAATGAAAAACTGTTTTTT. The encoded protein is CASSGVANEKLFF.

The chain combines TRBV10-2 with TRBJ1-3; D may be TRBD1 (6 bases). V was cut by 4 bases and J by 4 bases, with 14 bases left in between. CDR1 is WSHSY and CDR2 is SAAADI in the germline V gene. CDR3 length: 15 amino acids. The CDR3 coding sequence is TGCGCCAGCAGTGTCCCAGGGGCAGGAGGAAACACCATATATTTT. The encoded protein is CASSVPGAGGNTIYF.

V and J are TRBV5-8 and TRBJ1-1; D is unresolved. Germline V CDR1 and CDR2: SGHTS, YDEGEE. The V end was cut by 4 bases, the J end by 0 bases, with 19 bases between. The CDR3 consists of 17 residues. The CDR3 loop reads CASSADDLSHMNTEAFF. DNA for the CDR3: TGTGCCAGCAGCGCTGATGACCTCAGCCATATGAACACTGAAGCTTTCTTT.

The gene calls are TRBV28 and TRBJ2-7; TRBD2 agrees at 9 bases. Germline loops: CDR1 MDHEN, CDR2 SYDVKM. With V trimmed by 3 bases and J by 6 bases, 18 bases remained unmatched. This CDR3 comprises 18 residues. CDR3 sequence (DNA): TGTGCCAGCAGTTTTCCCAACGAGGCGGGAGGGCGTCGTGGCGAGCAGTACTTC. Encoded protein: CASSFPNEAGGRRGEQYF.

The chain carries TRBV5-1 and TRBJ2-1; possibly TRBD1 or TRBD2 for D (5 bases each). The length of the CDR3 is 17 residues. The germline V gene has CDR1 SGHRS and CDR2 YFSETQ. V lost 1 base to trimming and J lost 10 bases, with 24 bases between them. CDR3 sequence (DNA): TGCGCCAGCAGCTTGACCGACACTAGTAGGGGATGGGGAGAGCAGTTCTTC. This sequence encodes CASSLTDTSRGWGEQFF.

The V and J genes are TRBV5-1 and TRBJ1-1, with D possibly matching TRBD1 (5 bases). Trimming stripped 0 bases from V and 2 bases from J, with 8 bases between. From germline, CDR1 is SGHRS and CDR2 YFSETQ. The CDR3 has 14 residues. The CDR3 sequence is CASSLDGANTEAFF. In nucleotides, the CDR3 is TGCGCCAGCAGCTTGGATGGGGCTAACACTGAAGCTTTCTTT.

The chain couples TRBV6-5 to TRBJ1-2, with 9 bases aligning to TRBD1. Germline CDR1 reads MNHEY; CDR2 reads SVGAGI. The CDR3 length is 13 residues. V lost 2 bases, J lost 12 bases, and 7 bases stayed unmatched. The DNA for the CDR3 is TGTGCCAGCAGTTACGGGACAGGGTGGGGAGACACCTTC. It yields the protein CASSYGTGWGDTF.

V and J are TRBV15 and TRBJ1-5; 12 nucleotides agree with TRBD1. Trimming cost V 5 bases and J 5 bases; bases outside gene matches: 4. This CDR3 is built from 15 residues. Germline V gives CDR1 LNHNV, CDR2 YYDKDF (reference sequence). This chain's CDR3 is CATSAGTGGDQPQHF. The DNA of the CDR3 is TGTGCCACCAGCGCCGGGACAGGGGGCGATCAGCCCCAGCATTTT.